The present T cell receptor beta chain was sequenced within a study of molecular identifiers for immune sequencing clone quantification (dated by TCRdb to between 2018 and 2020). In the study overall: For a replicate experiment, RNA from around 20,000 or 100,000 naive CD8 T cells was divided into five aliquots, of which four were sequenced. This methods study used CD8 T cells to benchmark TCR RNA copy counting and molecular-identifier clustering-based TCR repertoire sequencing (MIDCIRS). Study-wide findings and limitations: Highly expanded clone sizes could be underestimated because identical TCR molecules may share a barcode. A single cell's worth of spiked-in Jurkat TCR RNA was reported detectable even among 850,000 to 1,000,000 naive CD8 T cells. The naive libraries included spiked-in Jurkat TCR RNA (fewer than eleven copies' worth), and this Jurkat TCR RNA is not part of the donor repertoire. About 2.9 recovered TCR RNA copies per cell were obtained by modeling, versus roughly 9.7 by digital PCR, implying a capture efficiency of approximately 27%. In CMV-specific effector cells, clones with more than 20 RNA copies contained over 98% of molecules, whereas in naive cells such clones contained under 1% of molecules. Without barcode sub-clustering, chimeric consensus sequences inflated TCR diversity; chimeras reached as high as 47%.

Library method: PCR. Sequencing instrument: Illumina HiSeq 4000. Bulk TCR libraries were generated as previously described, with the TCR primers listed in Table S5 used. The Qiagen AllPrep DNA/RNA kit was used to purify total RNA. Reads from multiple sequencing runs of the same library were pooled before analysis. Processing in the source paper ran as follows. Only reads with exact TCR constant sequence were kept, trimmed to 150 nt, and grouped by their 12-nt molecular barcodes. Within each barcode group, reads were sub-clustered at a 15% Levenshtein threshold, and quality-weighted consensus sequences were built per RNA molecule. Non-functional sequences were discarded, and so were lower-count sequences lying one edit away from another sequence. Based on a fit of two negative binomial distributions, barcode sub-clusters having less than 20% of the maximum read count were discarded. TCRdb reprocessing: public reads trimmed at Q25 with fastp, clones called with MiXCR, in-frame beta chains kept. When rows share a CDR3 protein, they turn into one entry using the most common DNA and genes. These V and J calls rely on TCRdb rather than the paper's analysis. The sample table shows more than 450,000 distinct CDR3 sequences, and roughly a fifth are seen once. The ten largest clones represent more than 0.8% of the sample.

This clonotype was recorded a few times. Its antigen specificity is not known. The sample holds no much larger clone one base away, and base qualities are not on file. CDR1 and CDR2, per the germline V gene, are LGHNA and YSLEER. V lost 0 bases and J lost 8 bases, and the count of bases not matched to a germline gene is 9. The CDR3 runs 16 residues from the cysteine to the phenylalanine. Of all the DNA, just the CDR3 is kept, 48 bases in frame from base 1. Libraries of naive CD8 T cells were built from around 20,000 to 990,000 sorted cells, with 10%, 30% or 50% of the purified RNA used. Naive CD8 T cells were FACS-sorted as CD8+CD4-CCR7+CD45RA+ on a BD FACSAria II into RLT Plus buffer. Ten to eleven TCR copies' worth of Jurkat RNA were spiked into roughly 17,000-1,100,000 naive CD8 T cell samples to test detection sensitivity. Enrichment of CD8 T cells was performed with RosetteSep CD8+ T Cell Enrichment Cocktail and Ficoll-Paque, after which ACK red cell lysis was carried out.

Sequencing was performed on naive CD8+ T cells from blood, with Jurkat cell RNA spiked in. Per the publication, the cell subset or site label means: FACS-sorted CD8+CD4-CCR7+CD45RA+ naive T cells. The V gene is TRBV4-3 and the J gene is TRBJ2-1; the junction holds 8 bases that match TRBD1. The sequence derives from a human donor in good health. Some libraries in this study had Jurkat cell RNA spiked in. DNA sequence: TGCGCCAGCAGCCAAGACTGGACAGGGATGTTCGATGAGCAGTTCTTC. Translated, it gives CASSQDWTGMFDEQFF.